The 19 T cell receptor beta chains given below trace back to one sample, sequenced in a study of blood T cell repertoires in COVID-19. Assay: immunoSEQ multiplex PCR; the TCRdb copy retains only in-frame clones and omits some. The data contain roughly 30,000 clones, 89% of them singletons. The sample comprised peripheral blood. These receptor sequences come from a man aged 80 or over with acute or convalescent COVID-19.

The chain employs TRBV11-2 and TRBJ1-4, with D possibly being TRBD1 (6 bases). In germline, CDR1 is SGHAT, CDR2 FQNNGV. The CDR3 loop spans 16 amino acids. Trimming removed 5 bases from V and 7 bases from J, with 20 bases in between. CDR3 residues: CASSLRGSGEGEKLFF. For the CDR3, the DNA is TGTGCCAGCAGCCTGAGGGGGTCAGGGGAAGGTGAAAAACTGTTTTTT.

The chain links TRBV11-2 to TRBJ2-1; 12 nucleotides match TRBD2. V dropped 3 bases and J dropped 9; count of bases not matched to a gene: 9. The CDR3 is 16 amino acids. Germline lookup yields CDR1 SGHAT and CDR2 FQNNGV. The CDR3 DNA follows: TGTGCCAGCAGCTTGGAACTAGCGGGAGGATTGACTGAGCAGTTCTTC. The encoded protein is CASSLELAGGLTEQFF.

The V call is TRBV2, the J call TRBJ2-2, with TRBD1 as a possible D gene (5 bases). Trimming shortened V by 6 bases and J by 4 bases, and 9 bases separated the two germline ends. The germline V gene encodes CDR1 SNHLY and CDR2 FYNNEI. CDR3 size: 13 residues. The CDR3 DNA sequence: TGTGCCAGCAGCTCAGGGCCCACCGGGGAGCTGTTTTTT. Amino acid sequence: CASSSGPTGELFF.

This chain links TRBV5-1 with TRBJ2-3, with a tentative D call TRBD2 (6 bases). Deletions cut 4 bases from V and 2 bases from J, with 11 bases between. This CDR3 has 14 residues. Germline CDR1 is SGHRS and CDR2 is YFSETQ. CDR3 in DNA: TGCGCCAGCAGCGTCGGGGGTTTCACAGATACGCAGTATTTT. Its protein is CASSVGGFTDTQYF.

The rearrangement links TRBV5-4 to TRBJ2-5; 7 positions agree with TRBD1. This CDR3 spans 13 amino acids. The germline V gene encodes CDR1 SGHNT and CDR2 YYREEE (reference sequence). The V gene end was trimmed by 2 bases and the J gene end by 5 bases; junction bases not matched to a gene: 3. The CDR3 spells CASSLGGEETQYF. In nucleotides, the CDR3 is TGTGCCAGCAGCTTAGGGGGCGAGGAGACCCAGTACTTC.

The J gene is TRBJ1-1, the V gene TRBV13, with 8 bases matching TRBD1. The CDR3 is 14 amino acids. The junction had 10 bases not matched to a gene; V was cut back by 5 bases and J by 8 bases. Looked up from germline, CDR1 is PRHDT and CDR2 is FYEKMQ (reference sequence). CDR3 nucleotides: TGTGCCAGCAGCCCCAGGGGACAGGCCATCGAAGCTTTCTTT. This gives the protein CASSPRGQAIEAFF.

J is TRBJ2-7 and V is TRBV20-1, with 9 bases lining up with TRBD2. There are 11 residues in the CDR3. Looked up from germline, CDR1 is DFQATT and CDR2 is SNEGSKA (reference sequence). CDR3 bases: TGCAGGATGACTAGCGGCCACGAGCAGTACTTC. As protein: CRMTSGHEQYF.

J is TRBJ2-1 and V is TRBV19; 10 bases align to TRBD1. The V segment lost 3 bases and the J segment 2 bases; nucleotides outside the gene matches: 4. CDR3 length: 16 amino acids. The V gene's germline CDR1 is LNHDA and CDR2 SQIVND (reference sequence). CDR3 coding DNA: TGTGCCAGTAGTATTGGGGGACAGGGGCCCTACAATGAGCAGTTCTTC. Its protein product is CASSIGGQGPYNEQFF.

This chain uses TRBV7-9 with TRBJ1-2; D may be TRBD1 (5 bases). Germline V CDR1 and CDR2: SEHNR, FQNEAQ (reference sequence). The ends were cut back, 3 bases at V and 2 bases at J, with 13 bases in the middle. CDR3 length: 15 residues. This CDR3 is CASSFPGGGNYGYTF. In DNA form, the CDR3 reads TGTGCCAGCAGCTTCCCGGGGGGGGGAAACTATGGCTACACCTTC.

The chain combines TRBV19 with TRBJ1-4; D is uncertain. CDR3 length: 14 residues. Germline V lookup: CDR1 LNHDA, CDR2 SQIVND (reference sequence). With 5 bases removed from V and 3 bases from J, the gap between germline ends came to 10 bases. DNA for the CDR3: TGTGCCAGTAGTCTAGGGCAGTCTAATGAAAAACTGTTTTTT. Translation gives CASSLGQSNEKLFF.

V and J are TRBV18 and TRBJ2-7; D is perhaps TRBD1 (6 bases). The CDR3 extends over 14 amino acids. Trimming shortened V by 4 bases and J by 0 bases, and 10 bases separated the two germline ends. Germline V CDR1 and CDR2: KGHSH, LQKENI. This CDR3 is CASSRQDSSYEQYF. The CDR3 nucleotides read TGTGCCAGCTCACGACAGGATAGCTCCTACGAGCAGTACTTC. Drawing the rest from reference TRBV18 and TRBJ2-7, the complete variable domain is NAGVMQNPRHLVRRRGQEARLRCSPMKGHSHVYWYRQLPEEGLKFMVYLQKENIIDESGMPKERFSAEFPKEGPSILRIQQVVRGDSAAYFCASSRQDSSYEQYFGPGTRLTVT.

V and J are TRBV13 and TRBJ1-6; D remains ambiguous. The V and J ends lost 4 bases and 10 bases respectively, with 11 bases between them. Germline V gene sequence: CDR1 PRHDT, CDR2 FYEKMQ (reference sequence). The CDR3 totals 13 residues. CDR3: CASSSMSGSPLHF. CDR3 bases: TGTGCCAGCAGCTCGATGAGCGGGTCACCCCTCCACTTT. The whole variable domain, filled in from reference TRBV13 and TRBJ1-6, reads AAGVIQSPRHLIKEKRETATLKCYPIPRHDTVYWYQQGPGQDPQFLISFYEKMQSDKGSIPDRFSAQQFSDYHSELNMSSLELGDSALYFCASSSMSGSPLHFGNGTRLTVT.

In nucleotides, the CDR3 is TGTGCCTGGAGCACTGGGGGGTCCTACAATGAGCAGTTCTTC. Its protein is CAWSTGGSYNEQFF. This chain uses TRBV30 with TRBJ2-1, with D perhaps TRBD2 (6 bases). CDR1 and CDR2 (germline): GTSNPN, SVGIG (reference sequence). V lost 3 bases, J lost 1 base, and 10 bases lay in between. The CDR3 contains 14 residues.

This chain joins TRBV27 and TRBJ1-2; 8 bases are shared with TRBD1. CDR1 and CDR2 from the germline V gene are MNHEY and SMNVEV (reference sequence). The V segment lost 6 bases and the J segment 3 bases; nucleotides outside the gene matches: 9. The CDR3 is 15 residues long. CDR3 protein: CASRAEDRVDYGYTF. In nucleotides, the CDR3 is TGTGCCAGCAGGGCCGAGGACAGGGTGGACTATGGCTACACCTTC.

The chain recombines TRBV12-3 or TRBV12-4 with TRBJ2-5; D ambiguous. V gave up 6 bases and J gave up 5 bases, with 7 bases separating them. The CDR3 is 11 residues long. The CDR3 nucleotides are TGTGCCAGCAGGTTGAGGGAGACCCAGTACTTC. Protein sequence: CASRLRETQYF.

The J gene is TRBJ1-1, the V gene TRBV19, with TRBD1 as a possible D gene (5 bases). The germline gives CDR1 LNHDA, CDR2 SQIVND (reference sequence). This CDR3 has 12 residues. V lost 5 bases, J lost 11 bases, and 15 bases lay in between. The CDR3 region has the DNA TGTGCCAGTAGTCCGTCCGCTGGGGGGGCTTTCTTT. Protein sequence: CASSPSAGGAFF.

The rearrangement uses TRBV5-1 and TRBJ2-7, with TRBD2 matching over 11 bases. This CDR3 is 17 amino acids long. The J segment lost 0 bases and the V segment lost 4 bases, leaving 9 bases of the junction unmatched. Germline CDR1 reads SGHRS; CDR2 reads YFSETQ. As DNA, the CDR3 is TGCGCCAGCAGCCCGCTAGCGGGAGGCCCAACCTCCTACGAGCAGTACTTC. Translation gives CASSPLAGGPTSYEQYF. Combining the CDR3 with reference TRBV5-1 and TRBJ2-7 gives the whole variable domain KAGVTQTPRYLIKTRGQQVTLSCSPISGHRSVSWYQQTPGQGLQFLFEYFSETQRNKGNFPGRFSGRQFSNSRSEMNVSTLELGDSALYLCASSPLAGGPTSYEQYFGPGTRLTVT.

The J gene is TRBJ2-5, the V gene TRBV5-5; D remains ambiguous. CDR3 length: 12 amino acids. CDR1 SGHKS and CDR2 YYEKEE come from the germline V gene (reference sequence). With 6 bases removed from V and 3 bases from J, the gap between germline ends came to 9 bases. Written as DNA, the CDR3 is TGTGCCAGCACCCCTTCCGAAGAGACCCAGTACTTC. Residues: CASTPSEETQYF.

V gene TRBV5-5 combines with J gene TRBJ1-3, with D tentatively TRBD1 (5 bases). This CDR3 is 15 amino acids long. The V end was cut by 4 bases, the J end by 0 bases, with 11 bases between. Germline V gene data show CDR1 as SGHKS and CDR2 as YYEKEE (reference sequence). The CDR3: CASSRGSSSGNTIYF. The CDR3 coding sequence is TGTGCCAGCAGCCGGGGGTCTAGCTCTGGAAACACCATATATTTT.